This T cell receptor beta chain emerged from a study of T cell changes during pregnancy in multiple sclerosis (dated 2019 in TCRdb). Study-wide context: The study looked at changes in the T cell repertoire across pregnancy in women with multiple sclerosis.

Looking up the germline V gene yields CDR1 MRHNA and CDR2 SNTAGT. The cysteine opens and the phenylalanine closes a CDR3 of 16 amino acids. CDR3 DNA is the only sequence kept; it has 48 bases, read in frame from the first base. V ends up 2 bases short and J 3 bases short, with an unmatched junction base count of 3. There are a few counts of this clone. The antigen it binds to is not known. Base qualities are not provided; no much larger clone lies one nucleotide away. Receptor libraries were prepared by the immunoSEQ multiplex PCR assay. TCRdb provides this immuneACCESS table in a form limited to in-frame rearrangements. Some clones are lacking; in checked studies, under half of them reflect an unresolved V gene, and why the rest are absent is not known. In this sample the table shows 40,000 or so clones, around 93% of which occur a single time. 7% to 8.5% of the sample is held by the ten biggest clonotypes.

The chain uses TRBV6-4 and TRBJ2-1, and TRBD2 aligns with 11 junction nucleotides. This receptor was obtained from a female donor with multiple sclerosis, enrolled in a pregnancy study. The source material was CD8+ T cells from peripheral blood mononuclear cells, sampled in the third trimester of pregnancy. The CDR3 here reads CASSDTLAGDYNEQFF. The DNA sequence is TGTGCCAGCAGTGACACACTAGCGGGAGACTACAATGAGCAGTTCTTC.